This T cell receptor beta chain was obtained from a study of CD8+CD57+ T cells in acquired aplastic anemia (dated 2018 in TCRdb). Broadly, across the study: A mean of about 3.2 ug of DNA, ranging from roughly 0.2 to 27.4 ug, was extracted from sorted CD4+ and CD8+ cells. Mean read counts for healthy donor samples were roughly 10 million for CD4+ cells and around 11 million for CD8+ cells.

In its sample, this clonotype was seen once. It has no known antigen specificity. One end of the junction fails to match germline, which may point to a read error. Genomic DNA was used as template for profiling of TCR beta VDJ combinations and CDR3 sequences. TCR repertoire sequencing was run on an Illumina HiSeq 2000. The authors' pipeline ran thus. TRBV/TRBJ rearrangement plots, CDR3 size and DJ length profiles, and Simpson's diversity index were used to assess repertoires. The most abundant DNA sequence in the deep sequencing data was taken as the immunodominant clone. CDR3 amino acid sequences were screened for sharing across subjects and were compared with published repertoires and the VDJdb database. TCRdb cleaned the public reads at Q25 with fastp, built clones with MiXCR and kept in-frame beta chains. Duplicate CDR3 protein sequences are folded into a single record with the most common DNA and genes. TCRdb's processing, not the authors', yielded these V and J calls. This sample gives some 170,000 distinct CDR3 sequences in total; roughly 47% of them show up just once. The ten largest account for 1.1% of the sample.

On the study overall, not on this receptor specifically: Twenty-nine CD8+ CDR3 sequences were shared between patients and controls but appeared highly expressed in patients and within their immunodominant clones. Patients and healthy controls showed no significant difference in CD8+ Simpson's diversity (P=0.060).

CDR1 and CDR2 are read off the germline V gene (reference sequence) as LGHDT and YNNKEL. The CDR3 measures 15 amino acids from cysteine to phenylalanine. Only CDR3 DNA is held: 45 bases, read in frame from base 1. In this study, sorted CD4+ and CD8+ T cells from the blood of healthy subjects and of severe aplastic anemia patients had their TCR repertoires deep-sequenced. Ficoll-Paque density gradient centrifugation was used to isolate peripheral blood mononuclear cells. Before DNA extraction, CD4+ and CD8+ T cells were sorted with FACS or magnetic beads. Sequencing was done on a sample of sorted CD4+, CD8+, or CD8+CD57+ T cells (not recorded which) from PBMCs. This receptor chain uses TRBV3-1 and TRBJ1-1; 9 of the junction bases match TRBD1. The TCR sequence derives from a human donor in good health. The CDR3 has the sequence CASGQVGQGNTEAFF. The sequenced DNA is TGTGCCAGCGGCCAAGTGGGACAGGGGAACACTGAAGCTTTCTTT.